These 21 T cell receptor beta chains were sequenced from one sample in a study of T cell responses to AZD1222 COVID-19 vaccine. TCRdb keeps only in-frame clones here, not all; method: immunoSEQ multiplex PCR. The sample shows some 130,000 clones, 70% to 90% of them seen only once. The sequences come from peripheral blood, collected on day 0 of AZD1222 vaccination. The receptors were gathered from an adult in good health.

The chain joins TRBV6-5 to TRBJ2-7, with 9 bases matching TRBD2. Germline V lookup: CDR1 MNHEY, CDR2 SVGAGI. V shed 1 base, J shed 2 bases, and the junction held 6 bases outside the gene matches. CDR3 length: 16 residues. The CDR3 here is CASSYYSTSGAYEQYF. DNA for the CDR3: TGTGCCAGCAGTTACTACTCGACTAGCGGAGCCTACGAGCAGTACTTC.

The chain has TRBV11-2 and TRBJ2-6, with 9 bases fitting TRBD1. The CDR3 covers 17 residues. From germline, CDR1 is SGHAT and CDR2 FQNNGV. The V segment lost 5 bases and the J segment 4 bases; nucleotides outside the gene matches: 9. In DNA form, the CDR3 reads TGTGCCAGCAGCACGATACAGGGGGCCACCGGGGCCAACGTCCTGACTTTC. Its protein product is CASSTIQGATGANVLTF.

V gene TRBV7-2 combines with J gene TRBJ2-7; 12 bases align to TRBD2. Germline CDR1 reads SGHTA; CDR2 reads FQGNSA. This CDR3 spans 14 amino acids. V shed 5 bases, J shed 4 bases, and the junction held 3 bases outside the gene matches. CDR3 nucleotides: TGTGCCAGCAGCCCCGGACTAGCGGGATACGAGCAGTACTTC. Amino acids: CASSPGLAGYEQYF.

A few counts support this clone. The rearrangement links TRBV6-5 to TRBJ1-3; a weak D match, TRBD1 (5 bases). Germline V lookup: CDR1 MNHEY, CDR2 SVGAGI. With 6 bases removed from V and 6 bases from J, the gap between germline ends came to 12 bases. The CDR3 extends over 13 amino acids. This CDR3 is CASRQAPENTIYF. The CDR3 nucleotides are TGTGCCAGCAGACAGGCACCCGAAAACACCATATATTTT.

J is TRBJ2-3 and V is TRBV5-5; D unresolved. V was shortened by 0 bases and J by 7 bases, with 15 bases between the two germline ends. CDR3 length equals 15 residues. Germline lookup yields CDR1 SGHKS and CDR2 YYEKEE (reference sequence). Written as DNA, the CDR3 is TGTGCCAGCAGCTTGGCCTTAATCCGGGCGAATACGCAGTATTTT. It specifies CASSLALIRANTQYF.

The chain links TRBV7-2 to TRBJ2-7; 9 bases are a match to TRBD1. From germline, CDR1 is SGHTA and CDR2 FQGNSA. Trimming removed 6 bases from V and 6 bases from J; junction bases left unmatched: 6. The CDR3 runs to 13 residues. The CDR3 DNA sequence: TGTGCCAGCAGGGGGACAGGGCCAGTCGAGCAGTACTTC. It encodes CASRGTGPVEQYF.

The chain uses TRBV5-1 and TRBJ2-7, with 8 positions matching TRBD1. The CDR3 is 14 residues long. V trimming: 2 bases; J trimming: 2 bases; junction bases outside the gene matches: 3. Germline V CDR1 and CDR2: SGHRS, YFSETQ. The CDR3 DNA reads TGCGCCAGCAGCTTCAGGGGGCTCCCCTACGAGCAGTACTTC. This translates into CASSFRGLPYEQYF.

The chain links TRBV7-9 to TRBJ2-1; 10 nucleotides agree with TRBD1. The CDR3 totals 14 residues. Germline trimming cut 5 bases from V and 5 bases from J; bases unmatched to any gene: 3. Per germline, CDR1 SEHNR and CDR2 FQNEAQ (reference sequence). The CDR3 spells CASSTDRGHNEQFF. In DNA, the CDR3 is TGTGCCAGCAGCACCGACAGGGGGCACAATGAGCAGTTCTTC.

This clone has only a few counts. This chain links TRBV3-1 (or the pseudogene TRBV3-2) with TRBJ1-2, with D unresolved. Trimming pared 1 base from V and 1 base from J, leaving 4 bases between. Germline V gene data show CDR1 as LGHDT and CDR2 as YNNKEL (reference sequence). This CDR3 contains 13 residues. In DNA, the CDR3 is TGTGCCAGCAGCCAAGCCGATAACTATGGCTACACCTTC. It encodes CASSQADNYGYTF.

The rearrangement joins TRBV30 to TRBJ1-5; D is perhaps TRBD1 (5 bases). CDR1 is GTSNPN, CDR2 SVGIG, per germline (reference sequence). The ends were cut back, 5 bases at V and 4 bases at J, with 21 bases in the middle. The CDR3 loop spans 16 amino acids. The CDR3 nucleotides read TGTGCCTGGGAAGAAGGACACAAGGGCCGGAATCAGCCCCAGCATTTT. Encoded protein: CAWEEGHKGRNQPQHF.

The chain has TRBV11-1 and TRBJ1-2; D is unclear. Germline values: CDR1 SGHAT, CDR2 FQDESV (reference sequence). V gave up 4 bases and J gave up 5 bases, with 17 bases separating them. This CDR3 has 15 amino acids. The CDR3 DNA follows: TGTGCCAGCAGCTCACTTAGCGCCACTACATATGGCTACACCTTC. Translated: CASSSLSATTYGYTF. Variable domain in full (rest from reference TRBV11-1 and TRBJ1-2): EAEVAQSPRYKITEKSQAVAFWCDPISGHATLYWYRQILGQGPELLVQFQDESVVDDSQLPKDRFSAERLKGVDSTLKIQPAELGDSAMYLCASSSLSATTYGYTFGSGTRLTVV.

The rearrangement links TRBV27 to TRBJ2-7; D is unclear. The CDR3 sequence is 12 residues long. Germline lookup yields CDR1 MNHEY and CDR2 SMNVEV (reference sequence). V lost 7 bases and J lost 6, with 13 bases in between. The CDR3 here is CASNPPGAEQYF. Written as DNA, the CDR3 is TGTGCCAGCAACCCACCGGGCGCCGAGCAGTACTTC.

V gene TRBV7-2 combines with J gene TRBJ2-1, with D possibly TRBD1 on 6 matching bases. CDR3 length: 17 amino acids. Per germline, CDR1 SGHTA and CDR2 FQGNSA. With 5 bases removed from V and 0 bases from J, the gap between germline ends came to 17 bases. This CDR3 reads CASSAQPGHSSYNEQFF. DNA for the CDR3: TGTGCCAGCAGCGCGCAACCGGGACATAGCTCCTACAATGAGCAGTTCTTC.

This rearrangement joins TRBV5-5 to TRBJ1-1; TRBD1 might be the D (5 bases). Germline-derived CDR1 and CDR2 are SGHKS and YYEKEE (reference sequence). The length of the CDR3 is 16 residues. V was pared by 2 bases and J by 4 bases, with 18 bases between. The CDR3 nucleotides read TGTGCCAGCAGCTTCCAGCGGGGAGGGGATCTCACTGAAGCTTTCTTT. Amino acid sequence: CASSFQRGGDLTEAFF.

J is TRBJ1-2 and V is TRBV5-6; D is perhaps TRBD1 (6 bases). Trimming cost V 5 bases and J 4 bases, with 15 bases left between them. Germline V CDR1 and CDR2: SGHDT, YYEEEE. The CDR3 has 14 residues. Here the CDR3 reads CASRGGTTVYGYTF. CDR3 in DNA: TGTGCCAGCAGGGGAGGGACAACCGTCTATGGCTACACCTTC. Full variable domain (missing parts from reference TRBV5-6 and TRBJ1-2): DAGVTQSPTHLIKTRGQQVTLRCSPKSGHDTVSWYQQALGQGPQFIFQYYEEEERQRGNFPDRFSGHQFPNYSSELNVNALLLGDSALYLCASRGGTTVYGYTFGSGTRLTVV.

The V call is TRBV29-1, the J call TRBJ2-1; a possible D gene is TRBD2 (5 bases). The germline V gene has CDR1 SQVTM and CDR2 ANQGSEA. The CDR3 covers 13 residues. V lost 8 bases to trimming and J lost 0 bases, with 11 bases between them. CDR3 bases: TGCAGCTACCGACGGGACTCCTACAATGAGCAGTTCTTC. Translated: CSYRRDSYNEQFF.

The gene calls are TRBV5-8 and TRBJ2-7; D is uncertain. Germline CDR1 is SGHTS and CDR2 is YDEGEE. The CDR3 has 13 residues. Trimming removed 4 bases at V and 6 bases at J, with 14 bases between. Here the CDR3 DNA reads TGTGCCAGCAGCACCGACGCCAGGATCGAGCAGTACTTC. Encoded protein: CASSTDARIEQYF.

The chain combines TRBV30 with TRBJ2-2; D may correspond to TRBD1 or TRBD2 (6 bases each). Germline assignment: CDR1 GTSNPN and CDR2 SVGIG (reference sequence). Between the trimmed V and J ends, which lost 4 bases and 5 bases, there was a span of 17 bases. The CDR3 consists of 15 residues. The CDR3 loop is CAWMGGWAGTGELFF. In DNA form, the CDR3 reads TGTGCCTGGATGGGGGGCTGGGCTGGGACCGGGGAGCTGTTTTTT.

The V call is TRBV3-1 (or the pseudogene TRBV3-2), the J call TRBJ2-7; weak D call: TRBD2 (5 bases). Trimming left V 4 bases short and J 0 bases short, with 13 bases between. The CDR3 extends over 15 amino acids. Per the germline V gene, CDR1 is LGHDT and CDR2 is YNNKEL (reference sequence). The CDR3 nucleotides read TGTGCCAGCAGCCGCCAGAAAGGAGGCTCCTACGAGCAGTACTTC. This sequence encodes CASSRQKGGSYEQYF.

This clone is a singleton in its sample. V gene TRBV6-1 combines with J gene TRBJ1-1; TRBD1 agrees at 7 bases. The CDR3 runs to 13 residues. CDR1 is MNHNS, CDR2 SASEGT, per germline. The V segment lost 6 bases and the J segment 6 bases; nucleotides outside the gene matches: 7. The CDR3 spells CASSQTGSAEAFF. The CDR3 DNA follows: TGTGCCAGCAGCCAGACAGGGAGCGCTGAAGCTTTCTTT.

Only one count was recorded for this clone. The J gene is TRBJ2-7, the V gene TRBV4-1; TRBD1 aligns across 7 bases. CDR1 and CDR2 (germline): MGHRA, YSYEKL. This CDR3 is built from 15 residues. Losses at the gene ends were 5 bases for V and 0 bases for J; bases not matched to a gene: 7. The CDR3: CASSTVGQTSYEQYF. CDR3 DNA: TGCGCCAGCAGCACCGTGGGACAGACCTCCTACGAGCAGTACTTC.